This T cell receptor beta chain was captured by sequencing in a study of blood T cell repertoires in COVID-19. At the level of the study: The United States, Italy and Spain were the sources of the acute and convalescent COVID-19 samples.

Source study methods: Counts of nucleated cells, estimated from reference gene primer amplification, were obtained. Profiled with immunoSEQ multiplex PCR; TCRdb holds only in-frame clones, not every one. The V and J calls and clone size were taken over from that table, and D and trimming were inferred from the DNA. This sample carries under 300,000 clones, about four fifths of them seen once, and the ten largest clones take 5.7%. V gave up 2 bases and J gave up 5 bases; unmatched junction bases: 4. The CDR3 has 14 residues. CDR1 is LGHNA and CDR2 is YNFKEQ in the germline V gene. The gene calls are TRBV4-2 and TRBJ2-7, with 9 bases lining up with TRBD2. This clonotype originated in a man older than 75 with acute or convalescent COVID-19. Sequenced sample: peripheral blood. In DNA form, the CDR3 reads TGTGCCAGCAGCCAAAGCGGGGGGCCCAACGAGCAGTACTTC. Translation gives CASSQSGGPNEQYF.